Listed below are T cell receptor beta chains from one sample, sequenced in a study of T-cell reconstitution after alpha-beta-depleted transplantation in children. Using its own MiXCR run on the PCR reads, TCRdb lists one record per CDR3 protein. In the table there are 200,000 to 300,000 distinct CDR3 sequences, around 12% of which are singletons. This specimen was PBMCs from the stem cell graft donor, taken from the stem cell graft. Every receptor here comes from a human donor who donated a stem cell graft to a child with acute lymphoblastic leukemia. CDR3s include the opening cysteine and the closing phenylalanine or tryptophan. The D gene is left open where the match is weak. The size of a clone is reported for some rows only, either as once, few or many, or as a class for expanded clones.

len	d_gene	j_gene	abundance	v_gene	CDR3nt	CDR3aa
14	-	TRBJ1-4	many	TRBV7-2	TGTGCCAGCAGCCTTCGAGGGTCTAATGAAAAACTGTTTTTT	CASSLRGSNEKLFF
13	TRBD1	TRBJ2-5	many	TRBV5-1	TGCGCCAGCAGCTCGGACAGGACAGAGACCCAGTACTTC	CASSSDRTETQYF
14	-	TRBJ2-4	many	TRBV4-2	TGTGCCAGCAGCCAAGATGGAGGGGAAAACATTCAGTACTTC	CASSQDGGENIQYF
13	-	TRBJ2-7	many	TRBV4-3	TGCGCCAGCAGCCAAGACACAGGCGGCGAGCAGTACTTC	CASSQDTGGEQYF
13	-	TRBJ2-2	many	TRBV9	TGTGCCAGCAGCGCCCTAAGGGCCGGGGAGCTGTTTTTT	CASSALRAGELFF
14	-	TRBJ1-6	many	TRBV12-3/TRBV12-4	TGTGCCAGCAGTTTGAAGGGGGGTGATTCACCCCTCCACTTT	CASSLKGGDSPLHF
16	-	TRBJ2-2	many	TRBV12-3/TRBV12-4	TGTGCCAGCAGCCCCCAGATCATAGCCACCACCGGGGAGCTGTTTTTT	CASSPQIIATTGELFF
13	-	TRBJ2-1	many	TRBV2	TGTGCCAGCAGTGTAATCAGTTACAATGAGCAGTTCTTC	CASSVISYNEQFF
14	-	TRBJ2-5	many	TRBV20-1	TGCAGTGCTCACGTATCGATAGGGGTGGGGACCCAGTACTTC	CSAHVSIGVGTQYF
15	-	TRBJ1-3	many	TRBV4-1	TGCGCCAGCAGCCAAGCAAGGGTGGGTGGAAACACCATATATTTT	CASSQARVGGNTIYF
14	TRBD1	TRBJ1-4	many	TRBV25-1	TGTGCCAGCAGTCCTTCTTCCGGGACAGGAGAACTGTTTTTT	CASSPSSGTGELFF
15	-	TRBJ1-1	many	TRBV20-1	TGCAGTGCTAGAGATAATACAGGTGTCAACACTGAAGCTTTCTTT	CSARDNTGVNTEAFF
17	TRBD2	TRBJ2-2	-	TRBV5-1	TGCGCCAGCAGCTCTTTGCATAGCGGGGTTAACACCGGGGAGCTGTTTTTT	CASSSLHSGVNTGELFF